This T cell receptor beta chain stems from a study of OX40 agonist ivuxolimab in advanced cancers. TCRdb's copy holds only in-frame clones and misses some; the assay was immunoSEQ multiplex PCR. The table lists around 80,000 clones, approximately 90% of them singletons. Whole-study results and caveats: Some nonresponders likewise displayed low normalized T-cell clonal expansion. Clonal expansion from baseline to week 6 occurred in both CD4+ and CD8+ T cells.

This clone came up a few times. Its antigen is unknown. Trimming removed 3 bases from V and 10 bases from J, with 10 bases in between. Germline assignment: CDR1 LNHDA and CDR2 SQIVND (reference sequence). The CDR3 spans 12 residues. The chain links TRBV19 to TRBJ1-3; D is unclear. Sequenced material: CD4+ or CD8+ T cells sorted from blood, taken in a trial of the OX40 agonist ivuxolimab. The TCR was taken from an adult with an advanced solid tumor such as melanoma, head and neck, liver or kidney cancer. This CDR3 reads CASSIHGGTIYF. The CDR3, as DNA: TGTGCCAGTAGTATTCACGGAGGGACCATATATTTT.